What follows are 15 T cell receptor beta chains derived from one specimen sequenced in a study of CD8+ T cells in alopecia areata (dated by TCRdb to the late 2010s). The sample's time point label, in plain terms: more than 3 weeks on oral tofacitinib. The treatment or condition label, as the study defines it: oral pan-JAK inhibitor, 5-10 mg twice daily. Library prep was done by the immunoSEQ multiplex PCR assay. RNA was extracted from all samples and reverse transcribed into cDNA as template for TCR sequencing. TCRdb obtained this table from immuneACCESS and retained in-frame rearrangements with V and J assigned. These tables miss some clones; where compared with another copy, unresolved V genes account for less than half of the shortfall, and the remainder is unexplained. The sample data list 200,000 to 250,000 clones, and over 60% of these were observed just once. Around 4.3% of the sample is held by the ten biggest clonotypes.

The material sequenced was CD4+ T cells sorted from blood, taken at week 4, from a patient treated with tofacitinib. The receptors come from a human donor with alopecia areata.

The chain joins TRBV30 to TRBJ2-2; 7 positions match TRBD1. The V segment lost 2 bases and the J segment 4 bases; nucleotides outside the gene matches: 7. Per germline, CDR1 GTSNPN and CDR2 SVGIG (reference sequence). The CDR3 has 15 amino acids. CDR3 sequence: CAWSLRGRGTGELFF. Here the CDR3 DNA reads TGTGCCTGGAGTTTAAGGGGGCGCGGCACCGGGGAGCTGTTTTTT.

This sequence joins TRBV23-1 and TRBJ2-3, with a tentative D call TRBD2 (7 bases). TRBV23-1 is identified as an open reading frame with a role that is uncertain. V was cut by 3 bases and J by 0 bases, with 16 bases left in between. The CDR3 runs to 17 residues. The CDR3: CASSHGRGLVSTDTQYF. The CDR3 DNA is TGCGCCAGCAGTCACGGGCGGGGGCTGGTGAGCACAGATACGCAGTATTTT.

The chain carries TRBV29-1 and TRBJ1-2; the match to TRBD1 covers 7 bases. V lost 3 bases, J lost 5 bases, and 3 bases stayed unmatched. This CDR3 has 12 residues. Germline lookup yields CDR1 SQVTM and CDR2 ANQGSEA. The CDR3 loop is CSVDDRVYGYTF. CDR3 in DNA: TGCAGCGTTGACGACAGGGTTTATGGCTACACCTTC.

The chain combines TRBV11-2 with TRBJ2-3; 7 nucleotides align to TRBD2. The CDR3 consists of 13 residues. Germline V CDR1 and CDR2: SGHAT, FQNNGV. The junction had 1 base not matched to a gene; V was cut back by 3 bases and J by 4 bases. The CDR3 spells CASSFRGADTQYF. The CDR3 nucleotides read TGTGCCAGCAGCTTTCGGGGGGCAGATACGCAGTATTTT.

Remarks on this clone: Other nucleotide sequences in the sample specify the same CDR3. This rearrangement joins TRBV20-1 to TRBJ1-2; unclear D gene. CDR1 is DFQATT, CDR2 SNEGSKA, per germline (reference sequence). The CDR3 has 11 residues. Trimming left V 4 bases short and J 4 bases short, with 7 bases between. The CDR3, as DNA: TGCAGTGCTACCGGCCTCTATGGCTACACCTTC. Its protein is CSATGLYGYTF.

The J gene is TRBJ1-6, the V gene TRBV4-2; D unresolved. Deletions cut 0 bases from V and 10 bases from J, with 10 bases between. There are 14 residues in the CDR3. Germline V gene data show CDR1 as LGHNA and CDR2 as YNFKEQ. The CDR3 region is CASSQDSSESPLHF. The CDR3, as DNA: TGTGCCAGCAGCCAAGATAGCTCTGAATCACCCCTCCACTTT.

This clone has just one count. The chain joins TRBV28 to TRBJ2-6; D is possibly TRBD2 (6 bases). The CDR3 contains 16 residues. The ends were cut back, 8 bases at V and 0 bases at J, with 14 bases in the middle. Germline CDR1 and CDR2: MDHEN and SYDVKM. The CDR3 nucleotides read TGTGCCAGCGGGGGAGGCCTTTTCTCTGGGGCCAACGTCCTGACTTTC. Protein product: CASGGGLFSGANVLTF. The full variable domain, completed using reference TRBV28 and TRBJ2-6, is DVKVTQSSRYLVKRTGEKVFLECVQDMDHENMFWYRQDPGLGLRLIYFSYDVKMKEKGDIPEGYSVSREKKERFSLILESASTNQTSMYLCASGGGLFSGANVLTFGAGSRLTVL.

This chain joins TRBV6-5 and TRBJ2-7; D possibly corresponds to TRBD2 (6 bases). Germline V CDR1 and CDR2: MNHEY, SVGAGI. The length of the CDR3 is 13 residues. Trimming took off 2 bases at V and 3 bases at J, with 8 bases between the two ends. CDR3 sequence: CASSYTGGYEQYF. DNA for the CDR3: TGTGCCAGCAGTTACACCGGGGGCTACGAGCAGTACTTC.

The chain uses TRBV2 and TRBJ1-4; D gene unclear. This CDR3 has 14 residues. The ends were cut back, 5 bases at V and 0 bases at J, with 7 bases in the middle. CDR1 SNHLY and CDR2 FYNNEI come from the germline V gene. The CDR3 protein is CASSSVTTNEKLFF. CDR3 coding DNA: TGTGCCAGCAGTTCCGTCACAACTAATGAAAAACTGTTTTTT. Together with reference TRBV2 and TRBJ1-4, the CDR3 gives the full variable domain: EPEVTQTPSHQVTQMGQEVILRCVPISNHLYFYWYRQILGQKVEFLVSFYNNEISEKSEIFDDQFSVERPDGSNFTLKIRSTKLEDSAMYFCASSSVTTNEKLFFGSGTQLSVL.

V gene TRBV6-5 combines with J gene TRBJ1-1; D is uncertain. The CDR3 is 14 amino acids. Between the trimmed V and J ends, which lost 0 bases and 1 base, there was a span of 6 bases. Germline values: CDR1 MNHEY, CDR2 SVGAGI. The CDR3 loop reads CASSYSRGNTEAFF. CDR3 sequence (DNA): TGTGCCAGCAGTTACTCTCGTGGGAACACTGAAGCTTTCTTT.

V gene TRBV29-1 combines with J gene TRBJ1-5; 8 bases agree with TRBD1. The germline V gene has CDR1 SQVTM and CDR2 ANQGSEA. CDR3 length: 14 amino acids. The junction had 6 bases not matched to a gene; V was cut back by 6 bases and J by 2 bases. In DNA form, the CDR3 reads TGCAGCGTGGCGACAGGGGCTGGCAATCAGCCCCAGCATTTT. Its protein is CSVATGAGNQPQHF.

The V call is TRBV27, the J call TRBJ1-5; perhaps TRBD1 as D (6 bases). The CDR3 runs to 14 residues. Germline CDR1 reads MNHEY; CDR2 reads SMNVEV (reference sequence). Trimming stripped 5 bases from V and 7 bases from J, with 15 bases between. The CDR3 coding sequence is TGTGCCAGCAGTGACGACTCGAGGGGGCAGCCCCAGCATTTT. This codes for CASSDDSRGQPQHF.

The J gene is TRBJ2-7, the V gene TRBV29-1, with D perhaps matching TRBD2 (5 bases). The CDR3 contains 14 residues. V was trimmed by 5 bases and J by 0 bases, leaving 14 bases between them. CDR1 is SQVTM, CDR2 ANQGSEA, per germline. The CDR3 sequence: CSVQRQFSSYEQYF. The CDR3 nucleotides are TGCAGCGTTCAGCGGCAGTTTAGCTCCTACGAGCAGTACTTC.

The CDR3 coding sequence is TGTGCCACCCAGGACAGGGGGCGAGCTAATGAAAAACTGTTTTTT. Translating gives CATQDRGRANEKLFF. V gene TRBV27 combines with J gene TRBJ1-4, with 11 bases identical to TRBD1. The CDR3 totals 15 residues. The trim removed 10 bases at V and 3 bases at J, leaving 7 bases unmatched. Germline CDR1 and CDR2: MNHEY and SMNVEV (reference sequence).

This clone was seen a few times. The chain employs TRBV4-3 and TRBJ2-5, with unresolved D. CDR1 is LGHNA, CDR2 YSLEER, per germline. Between the trimmed V and J ends, which lost 0 bases and 6 bases, there was a span of 8 bases. This CDR3 spans 13 amino acids. This CDR3 is CASSQDILKTQYF. DNA of the CDR3: TGCGCCAGCAGCCAAGACATATTGAAGACCCAGTACTTC.